Each of the 32 T cell receptor beta chains below was sequenced from the same sample in a study of T cell clonality in common variable immunodeficiency. No antigen has been assigned to these receptors. Study-level points and caveats: Reportedly, TCR beta sequences from common variable immunodeficiency showed fewer deletions and N-nucleotide insertions.

Generated by immunoSEQ multiplex PCR, the TCRdb table keeps only in-frame clones and is missing some. The sample holds 21,000 or so clones, and no clone turns up only once. The sample consisted of peripheral blood mononuclear cells. The receptors were gathered from a human donor with common variable immunodeficiency.

By share of the sample, this clone is medium-sized. Sequencing ends 3 residues short of the CDR3 end; the germline J gene provides the rest. The chain employs TRBV5-4 and TRBJ2-3; 10 bases line up with TRBD2. After removal of 6 bases from V and 3 bases from J, the junction contained 7 bases not matched to a gene. CDR3 length: 15 residues. Germline lookup yields CDR1 SGHNT and CDR2 YYREEE (reference sequence). CDR3 DNA, as far as it was read: TGTGCCAGCACCCCCATAGCGGGGGGTACAGATACG. Translation: CASTPIAGGTDT. The whole CDR3 is CASTPIAGGTDTQYF.

This clone was seen many times. The CDR3 is CASSRDYNTGELFF. The CDR3 bases that were read are TGTGCCAGCAGTCGGGACTATAACACCGGGGAG. The rearrangement uses TRBV6-2 or TRBV6-3 and TRBJ2-2; TRBD2 matches 7 bases. The read is 3 residues too short to cover the CDR3 end, so that end is filled in from the germline J gene. CDR3 length: 14 amino acids. Germline V CDR1 and CDR2: MNHEY, SVGEGT. Trimming removed 5 bases from V and 2 bases from J; junction bases left unmatched: 2.

This clone has a count of ten or more. The CDR3 is cut off 3 residues early in the read; its end comes from the germline J gene. The rearrangement uses TRBV18 and TRBJ1-1; 8 nucleotides line up with TRBD1. This CDR3 is 16 amino acids long. V was pared by 6 bases and J by 5 bases, with 14 bases of the junction left unmatched. Germline V CDR1 and CDR2: KGHSH, LQKENI. The sequenced part of the CDR3 DNA is TGTGCCAGCTCGCCGGCCTTCGGACAGGGTAAAACTGAA. This codes for CASSPAFGQGKTE. The full CDR3 is CASSPAFGQGKTEAFF.

Ten or more counts support this clone. The missing CDR3 end, 3 residues past where the read stops, is filled in from the germline J gene. V gene TRBV13 combines with J gene TRBJ2-1; D is possibly TRBD1 (5 bases). This CDR3 has 12 residues. V was pared by 5 bases and J by 8 bases, with 10 bases between. Looked up from germline, CDR1 is PRHDT and CDR2 is FYEKMQ (reference sequence). The CDR3 bases that were read are TGTGCCAGCAGCCTCCAGACAGATGAG. It codes for CASSLQTDE. The CDR3 in full is CASSLQTDEQFF.

This clone was observed at least ten times. The CDR3 end is not reached by the read, which stops 3 residues before it; the germline J gene fills it in. This chain links TRBV29-1 with TRBJ1-1; D is possibly TRBD1 (5 bases). The CDR3 covers 14 residues. V was pared by 1 base and J by 1 base, with 10 bases between. Per the germline V gene, CDR1 is SQVTM and CDR2 is ANQGSEA. This CDR3 reads CSVEATGGNTEAFF. CDR3 DNA, as far as it was read: TGCAGCGTTGAAGCCACCGGGGGGAACACTGAA.

The table lists this clone with many counts. Read coverage stops 3 residues before the CDR3 terminus; the germline J gene supplies the remainder. V gene TRBV14 combines with J gene TRBJ1-2, with D hard to call. V was cut by 0 bases and J by 7 bases, with 15 bases left in between. Germline-derived CDR1 and CDR2 are SGHDN and FVKESK. The CDR3 has 15 amino acids. The CDR3 protein is CASSQDRVPLGGYTF. The sequenced part of the CDR3 DNA is TGTGCCAGCAGCCAAGATAGGGTCCCTTTAGGTGGC.

This clone was counted many times. With the read ending 3 residues before the CDR3 end, the germline J gene is used to fill in that end. V gene TRBV28 combines with J gene TRBJ1-5, with D hard to call. V lost 3 bases, J lost 3 bases, and 6 bases lay in between. Germline CDR1 is MDHEN and CDR2 is SYDVKM. This CDR3 is 13 amino acids long. CDR3 sequence reads: CASSLYLNQPQHF. Incomplete CDR3 DNA: TGTGCCAGCAGTTTGTATCTCAATCAGCCC.

This clone came up many times. The read ends 3 residues early relative to the CDR3; the germline J gene fills the gap. The J gene is TRBJ2-2, the V gene TRBV2; weak D call: TRBD2 (6 bases). There are 14 residues in the CDR3. The germline V and J ends were trimmed by 6 bases and 4 bases, with 12 bases remaining between them. CDR1 and CDR2 (germline): SNHLY, FYNNEI. This CDR3 is CASSPGLFTGELFF. The CDR3 bases that were read are TGTGCCAGCAGCCCGGGACTCTTCACCGGGGAG. The full variable domain, with the rest looked up from reference TRBV2 and TRBJ2-2, is EPEVTQTPSHQVTQMGQEVILRCVPISNHLYFYWYRQILGQKVEFLVSFYNNEISEKSEIFDDQFSVERPDGSNFTLKIRSTKLEDSAMYFCASSPGLFTGELFFGEGSRLTVL.

Ten or more counts support this clone. The observed sequence ends 3 residues before the CDR3 terminus, with the missing tail filled in from the germline J gene. This rearrangement joins TRBV11-2 to TRBJ1-3; D remains unclear. Per germline, CDR1 SGHAT and CDR2 FQNNGV. CDR3 size: 13 residues. The V and J ends lost 2 bases and 8 bases respectively, with 10 bases between them. CDR3 sequence: CASSLNVPDTIYF. The sequenced part of the CDR3 DNA is TGTGCCAGCAGCTTAAACGTCCCGGACACC.

This clone was recorded at least ten times. The sequenced fragment ends 3 residues before the CDR3 boundary, so the rest is inferred from the germline J gene. This rearrangement joins TRBV6-2 or TRBV6-3 to TRBJ2-5, with TRBD2 as a possible D gene (6 bases). This CDR3 comprises 15 residues. Germline CDR1 MNHEY, CDR2 SVGEGT. The V and J ends lost 3 bases and 2 bases respectively, with 13 bases between them. Partial CDR3 DNA: TGTGCCAGCAGTTATTATGATCGGGGGCAAGAGACC. Its translation is CASSYYDRGQET. The full-length CDR3 reads as CASSYYDRGQETQYF.

This clone has at least ten counts. Read coverage stops 3 residues before the CDR3 terminus; the germline J gene supplies the remainder. V and J are TRBV7-2 and TRBJ2-1; D uncertain. Germline V lookup: CDR1 SGHTA, CDR2 FQGNSA. This CDR3 comprises 15 residues. Trimming took 0 bases from V and 7 from J, leaving 13 bases between them. The CDR3 sequence is CASSLALLSLNEQFF. The DNA read from the CDR3 is TGTGCCAGCAGCTTAGCACTGCTCTCACTAAATGAG.

This clone was observed many times. The CDR3 extends 3 residues past the end of the read, so its final part is completed from the germline J gene. The chain links TRBV30 to TRBJ1-1; 7 nucleotides match TRBD1. CDR1 is GTSNPN and CDR2 is SVGIG in the germline V gene (reference sequence). The CDR3 consists of 13 residues. The V gene end was trimmed by 2 bases and the J gene end by 6 bases; junction bases not matched to a gene: 6. The DNA read from the CDR3 is TGTGCCTGGAGTTCACAGGGGTGGTCTGAA. This sequence encodes CAWSSQGWSE. The entire CDR3 protein reads CAWSSQGWSEAFF.

By share, this clone counts as medium-sized. The covered CDR3 bases are TGTGCCAGCAGCGCCGTGGACGGTCAGGGGAACATT. This gives the protein CASSAVDGQGNI. The full-length CDR3 reads as CASSAVDGQGNIQYF. The chain employs TRBV5-4 and TRBJ2-4, with D tentatively TRBD1 (6 bases). The read terminates 3 residues before the CDR3 end, so the remaining end is supplied by the germline J gene. CDR3 length: 15 amino acids. Per the germline V gene, CDR1 is SGHNT and CDR2 is YYREEE (reference sequence). The V gene lost 4 bases and the J gene lost 7 bases, with 18 bases spanning the gap. The full variable domain, rest sourced from reference TRBV5-4 and TRBJ2-4, is ETGVTQSPTHLIKTRGQQVTLRCSSQSGHNTVSWYQQALGQGPQFIFQYYREEENGRGNFPPRFSGLQFPNYSSELNVNALELDDSALYLCASSAVDGQGNIQYFGAGTRLSVL.

This clone has at least ten counts. The CDR3 end falls 3 residues outside the read, so it is completed with the germline J gene. The chain carries TRBV19 and TRBJ2-5, with D maybe TRBD1 (5 bases). Trimming took 8 bases from V and 0 from J, leaving 10 bases between them. CDR3 length: 13 amino acids. The germline V gene has CDR1 LNHDA and CDR2 SQIVND (reference sequence). The part of the CDR3 DNA that was read is TGTGCCAGTCATGACAGCTACCAAGAGACC. The encoded protein is CASHDSYQET. The CDR3 reads in full as CASHDSYQETQYF.

This clone was observed at least ten times. The read is 3 residues too short to cover the CDR3 end, so that end is filled in from the germline J gene. This sequence joins TRBV19 and TRBJ1-1; D call uncertain. Germline-derived CDR1 and CDR2 are LNHDA and SQIVND (reference sequence). The CDR3 runs 13 residues. The V end was cut by 5 bases, the J end by 1 base, with 8 bases between. The CDR3 reads CASSAYENTEAFF. Partial CDR3 DNA: TGTGCCAGTAGTGCGTACGAGAACACTGAA.

In its sample, this clone was seen a few times. Read sequence stops 3 residues before the CDR3 end, and the germline J gene provides the missing end. The chain recombines TRBV30 with TRBJ1-2, with D uncertain. This CDR3 contains 12 residues. V lost 0 bases and J 5 bases, leaving 7 bases between the germline ends. CDR1 is GTSNPN and CDR2 is SVGIG in the germline V gene (reference sequence). CDR3: CAWSVRGYGYTF. Partial CDR3 DNA: TGTGCCTGGAGTGTACGAGGGTATGGC. Complete variable domain (other parts from reference TRBV30 and TRBJ1-2): SQTIHQWPATLVQPVGSPLSLECTVEGTSNPNLYWYRQAAGRGLQLLFYSVGIGQISSEVPQNLSASRPQDRQFILSSKKLLLSDSGFYLCAWSVRGYGYTFGSGTRLTVV.

This clone appeared many times. The CDR3 spells CAWSPSYEQYF. CDR3 DNA (partial): TGTGCCTGGAGTCCGTCCTACGAG. This chain joins TRBV30 and TRBJ2-7, with D hard to call. The read finishes 3 residues shy of the CDR3 end, and the germline J gene is used to complete it. V was cut by 2 bases and J by 1 base, with 3 bases left in between. Germline V gene data show CDR1 as GTSNPN and CDR2 as SVGIG (reference sequence). CDR3 size: 11 residues.

This clone was recorded many times. The observed sequence ends 3 residues before the CDR3 terminus, with the missing tail filled in from the germline J gene. V is TRBV20-1 and J is TRBJ1-2; D is ambiguous. Germline loops: CDR1 DFQATT, CDR2 SNEGSKA (reference sequence). Trimming removed 3 bases at V and 2 bases at J, with 16 bases between. The CDR3 spans 15 residues. CDR3 DNA (partial): TGCAGTGCTAGCGCCCTGGTAGAAGGGAACTATGGC. Residues: CSASALVEGNYG. In full, the CDR3 is CSASALVEGNYGYTF.

This clone was counted many times. Read coverage stops 3 residues before the CDR3 terminus; the germline J gene supplies the remainder. V is TRBV9 and J is TRBJ2-3; D is possibly TRBD2 (6 bases). CDR1 is SGDLS and CDR2 is YYNGEE in the germline V gene. The V end was cut by 4 bases, the J end by 3 bases, with 18 bases between. The CDR3 spans 16 residues. The CDR3 sequence is CASSPRLVRFTDTQYF. CDR3 bases read: TGTGCCAGCAGCCCGAGACTAGTGCGGTTTACAGATACG. Full variable domain (rest looked up from reference TRBV9 and TRBJ2-3): DSGVTQTPKHLITATGQRVTLRCSPRSGDLSVYWYQQSLDQGLQFLIQYYNGEERAKGNILERFSAQQFPDLHSELNLSSLELGDSALYFCASSPRLVRFTDTQYFGPGTRLTVL.

This clone occurred many times. The read stops 3 residues short of the end of the CDR3; the missing end is completed from the germline J gene. The rearrangement links TRBV7-2 to TRBJ1-1, with D unresolved. V lost 7 bases and J lost 0, with 9 bases in between. The germline V gene has CDR1 SGHTA and CDR2 FQGNSA. This CDR3 is 13 amino acids long. CDR3 protein: CASNSFVNTEAFF. The sequenced part of the CDR3 DNA is TGTGCCAGCAACTCTTTCGTGAACACTGAA.

This clone was seen repeatedly, ten times or more. Sequencing ends 3 residues short of the CDR3 end; the germline J gene provides the rest. The rearrangement uses TRBV5-1 and TRBJ1-2, with D uncertain. Per the germline V gene, CDR1 is SGHRS and CDR2 is YFSETQ. The CDR3 consists of 14 residues. V lost 4 bases to trimming and J lost 1 base, with 11 bases between them. CDR3 DNA (partial): TGCGCCAGCAGCCACGGACTGATTAACTATGGC. Protein: CASSHGLINYG. The entire CDR3 is CASSHGLINYGYTF. The entire variable domain, with the rest obtained from reference TRBV5-1 and TRBJ1-2, is as follows: KAGVTQTPRYLIKTRGQQVTLSCSPISGHRSVSWYQQTPGQGLQFLFEYFSETQRNKGNFPGRFSGRQFSNSRSEMNVSTLELGDSALYLCASSHGLINYGYTFGSGTRLTVV.

In its sample, this clone was seen many times. The CDR3 extends 3 residues past the end of the read, so its final part is completed from the germline J gene. The genes are TRBV15 and TRBJ1-5, with a tentative D call TRBD1 (6 bases). The V gene lost 3 bases and the J gene lost 6 bases, with 15 bases spanning the gap. The CDR3 is made up of 15 amino acids. Looked up from germline, CDR1 is LNHNV and CDR2 is YYDKDF (reference sequence). The part of the CDR3 DNA that was read is TGTGCCACCAGCAGCGGGGGGCTCTGGGGTCAGCCC. Amino acids: CATSSGGLWGQP. The whole CDR3 protein is CATSSGGLWGQPQHF.

This clone was recorded a few times. The CDR3 end is not reached by the read, which stops 3 residues before it; the germline J gene fills it in. The chain joins TRBV5-1 to TRBJ1-1; D remains ambiguous. The germline V gene has CDR1 SGHRS and CDR2 YFSETQ. V was trimmed by 4 bases and J by 2 bases, leaving 12 bases between them. CDR3 length: 14 amino acids. The CDR3 bases that were read are TGCGCCAGCAGCCCCGCGGGTATTAACACTGAA. It translates to CASSPAGINTE. The full CDR3 protein is CASSPAGINTEAFF.

Details on this clone: A single base separates this from a much larger clone, so it may be a read error. The observed sequence ends 3 residues before the CDR3 terminus, with the missing tail filled in from the germline J gene. The chain uses TRBV6-2 or TRBV6-3 and TRBJ1-6; D is possibly TRBD1 (5 bases). Germline lookup yields CDR1 MNHEY and CDR2 SVGEGT. The CDR3 runs 13 residues. The CDR3 DNA, read in part, is TGTGCCACGGGACTGGTCTATAAGTCACCC. Residues: CATGLVYKSP. The whole CDR3 is CATGLVYKSPLHF.

This clone was seen at least ten times. The read comes to an end 3 residues before the CDR3 does, leaving the germline J gene to fill in the end. The rearrangement joins TRBV5-1 to TRBJ2-2, with unresolved D. Germline V CDR1 and CDR2: SGHRS, YFSETQ. This CDR3 spans 12 amino acids. The germline V and J ends were trimmed by 4 bases and 6 bases, with 7 bases remaining between them. The sequenced CDR3 bases are TGCGCCAGCAGCAGGTGGTCCGGGGAG. This gives the protein CASSRWSGE. The entire CDR3 sequence reads CASSRWSGELFF.

This clone occurred many times. Read sequence stops 3 residues before the CDR3 end, and the germline J gene provides the missing end. The chain couples TRBV19 to TRBJ1-2; possible D gene TRBD1, 5 bases. V lost 3 bases to trimming and J lost 2 bases, with 7 bases between them. This CDR3 is built from 13 residues. Germline CDR1 reads LNHDA; CDR2 reads SQIVND (reference sequence). CDR3 bases read: TGTGCCAGTAGTATTAACAGGAACTATGGC. This codes for CASSINRNYG. The whole CDR3 protein is CASSINRNYGYTF.

The sample holds many counts of this clone. Coverage ceases 3 residues before the CDR3 finishes, and the germline J gene fills in the end. The V and J genes are TRBV18 and TRBJ2-7, with D perhaps TRBD2 (5 bases). Trimming removed 4 bases at V and 3 bases at J, with 10 bases between. The CDR3 is made up of 13 amino acids. The germline gives CDR1 KGHSH, CDR2 LQKENI. Incomplete CDR3 DNA: TGTGCCAGCTCACTGGCCCGGGGCTACGAG. Translation: CASSLARGYE. The complete CDR3 reads CASSLARGYEQYF.

This clone was seen ten or more times. The read gets to within 3 residues of the CDR3 end, and the germline J gene fills in the rest. This sequence joins TRBV28 and TRBJ1-3; 10 positions agree with TRBD1. The CDR3 spans 15 residues. V shed 1 base and J 8 bases; nucleotides not matched to a gene: 5. The germline gives CDR1 MDHEN, CDR2 SYDVKM. Here the CDR3 reads CASSLSGQGQYTIYF. The part of the CDR3 DNA that was read is TGTGCCAGCAGTTTATCGGGACAGGGGCAGTACACC.

This clone occurred a few times. The read terminates 3 residues before the CDR3 end, so the remaining end is supplied by the germline J gene. The rearrangement uses TRBV2 and TRBJ2-7, with D possibly matching TRBD1 (6 bases). This CDR3 is built from 14 residues. V lost 5 bases and J 6 bases, leaving 17 bases between the germline ends. The germline gives CDR1 SNHLY, CDR2 FYNNEI. Partial CDR3 DNA: TGTGCCAGCAGTCCTACAGGGTTACCGGCCGAG. It encodes CASSPTGLPAE. The whole CDR3 protein reads CASSPTGLPAEQYF.

Notes on this clone: The read halts 3 residues ahead of the CDR3 end, with the missing end drawn from the germline J gene. J is TRBJ2-7 and V is TRBV7-8; no firm D call. The CDR3 contains 13 residues. V lost 5 bases and J 3 bases, leaving 11 bases between the germline ends. Germline CDR1 and CDR2: SGHVS and FQNEAQ. The CDR3 loop reads CASSPEALYEQYF. CDR3 bases read: TGTGCCAGCAGCCCAGAGGCCCTCTACGAG.

This clone was observed many times. The CDR3 DNA, read in part, is TGTGCCAGCAGCGCTACAGATCAGGCCCCTAATTCACCC. Encoded protein: CASSATDQAPNSP. Given in full, the CDR3 is CASSATDQAPNSPLHF. The chain employs TRBV28 and TRBJ1-6; no clear D gene. The missing CDR3 end, 3 residues past where the read stops, is filled in from the germline J gene. The CDR3 sequence is 16 residues long. Germline CDR1 is MDHEN and CDR2 is SYDVKM. Trimming took 6 bases from V and 6 from J, leaving 18 bases between them.

Many counts were recorded for this clone. The CDR3 extends 3 residues past the end of the read, so its final part is completed from the germline J gene. The rearrangement uses TRBV29-1 and TRBJ2-1, with 7 nucleotides matching TRBD2. The CDR3 has 17 residues. Losses at the gene ends were 1 base for V and 6 bases for J; bases not matched to a gene: 15. CDR1 is SQVTM, CDR2 ANQGSEA, per germline. The DNA read from the CDR3 is TGCAGCGTTGAAGTAGGACTAGTAGGGGCTTCGGGCAATGAG. Translating gives CSVEVGLVGASGNE. The entire CDR3 is CSVEVGLVGASGNEQFF.